The 30 T cell receptor beta chains presented below share a single source sample, sequenced in a study of radiotherapy plus CTLA-4 blockade in lung cancer. Method: immunoSEQ multiplex PCR; TCRdb's copy keeps in-frame clones and lacks some. The table has approximately 69,000 clones, roughly 78% seen once; the top ten hold about 6.7%. Here the sequenced sample was peripheral blood, taken from a patient treated with radiotherapy plus ipilimumab. These TCRs come from a human donor with non-small cell lung cancer who had a complete response to radiotherapy plus ipilimumab.

The genes are TRBV20-1 and TRBJ2-3; TRBD1 might be the D (5 bases). Germline V lookup: CDR1 DFQATT, CDR2 SNEGSKA (reference sequence). V lost 6 bases to trimming and J lost 6 bases, with 7 bases between them. The CDR3 is made up of 10 amino acids. Here the CDR3 DNA reads TGCAGTGCACCAGGGGATACGCAGTATTTT. It encodes CSAPGDTQYF.

J is TRBJ1-2 and V is TRBV6-5, with D maybe TRBD1 (6 bases). CDR1 and CDR2 from the germline V gene are MNHEY and SVGAGI. This CDR3 contains 14 residues. Trimming stripped 4 bases from V and 4 bases from J, with 13 bases between. The CDR3 DNA reads TGTGCCAGCAGTTTCCGGGGGGGGGCCTATGGCTACACCTTC. It specifies CASSFRGGAYGYTF.

The rearrangement uses TRBV9 and TRBJ2-5; D possibly corresponds to TRBD2 (6 bases). V was clipped by 6 bases and J by 5 bases, with 20 bases between them. The CDR3 covers 15 residues. Germline CDR1 reads SGDLS; CDR2 reads YYNGEE. CDR3: CASTRQYMEGETQYF. The CDR3 bases are TGTGCCAGCACCAGACAGTACATGGAGGGGGAGACCCAGTACTTC.

This chain links TRBV14 with TRBJ2-3, with D maybe TRBD1 (6 bases). This CDR3 is 14 amino acids long. V was cut by 7 bases and J by 4 bases, with 15 bases left in between. Germline V gene data show CDR1 as SGHDN and CDR2 as FVKESK. CDR3 in DNA: TGTGCCAGCAACCTACAGGGAAGACCAGATACGCAGTATTTT. Its translation: CASNLQGRPDTQYF.

V and J are TRBV5-1 and TRBJ1-6, with a possible D match to TRBD1 (5 bases). The CDR3 is made up of 24 amino acids. Germline V gives CDR1 SGHRS, CDR2 YFSETQ. V was shortened by 2 bases and J by 0 bases, with 33 bases between the two germline ends. This chain's CDR3 is CASSFGFPLESGDNWSSYNSPLHF. The DNA of the CDR3 is TGCGCCAGCAGCTTTGGGTTTCCATTAGAGTCGGGGGATAATTGGAGCTCCTATAATTCACCCCTCCACTTT.

The rearrangement joins TRBV4-1 to TRBJ2-3, with no clear D. This CDR3 region has 16 residues. V gave up 1 base and J gave up 9 bases, with 20 bases separating them. Germline loops: CDR1 MGHRA, CDR2 YSYEKL. CDR3: CASSQADGSFVGTQYF. The CDR3 DNA follows: TGCGCCAGCAGCCAAGCTGATGGGTCGTTTGTGGGAACGCAGTATTTT.

The rearrangement joins TRBV5-6 to TRBJ2-7, with D perhaps TRBD2 (5 bases). CDR3 length equals 14 residues. V lost 4 bases to trimming and J lost 3 bases, with 14 bases between them. Per germline, CDR1 SGHDT and CDR2 YYEEEE. In DNA, the CDR3 is TGTGCCAGCAGCAGAGGACTGAACAACTACGAGCAGTACGTC. It is translated as CASSRGLNNYEQYV.

Only a few counts were recorded for this clone. The chain is built from TRBV27 and TRBJ2-3; D may be TRBD2 (5 bases). Germline CDR1 reads MNHEY; CDR2 reads SMNVEV (reference sequence). V lost 2 bases to trimming and J lost 2 bases, with 11 bases between them. The CDR3 length is 15 residues. The CDR3 DNA is TGTGCCAGCAGTTTAGAGGGCAGAATCACAGATACGCAGTATTTT. The encoded protein is CASSLEGRITDTQYF.

This chain joins TRBV7-2 and TRBJ1-6; 7 nucleotides line up with TRBD1. Germline CDR1 and CDR2: SGHTA and FQGNSA. This CDR3 has 15 amino acids. Trimming removed 4 bases from V and 4 bases from J; junction bases left unmatched: 4. The CDR3 coding sequence is TGTGCCAGCAGCTGGGGGACAGATTATAATTCACCCCTCCACTTT. It translates to CASSWGTDYNSPLHF.

This chain uses TRBV30 with TRBJ2-3, with D maybe TRBD1 (5 bases). This CDR3 has 12 residues. Trimming left V 0 bases short and J 7 bases short, with 8 bases between. CDR1 and CDR2 from the germline V gene are GTSNPN and SVGIG (reference sequence). CDR3 bases: TGTGCCTGGAGTGTAGCAGGGAATACGCAGTATTTT. Protein sequence: CAWSVAGNTQYF.

The chain has TRBV5-4 and TRBJ1-2; unclear D gene. The length of the CDR3 is 14 residues. V was shortened by 5 bases and J by 4 bases, with 15 bases between the two germline ends. The V gene's germline CDR1 is SGHNT and CDR2 YYREEE (reference sequence). CDR3 loop: CASSIPDPLYGYTF. CDR3 nucleotides: TGTGCCAGCAGTATACCGGACCCCCTCTATGGCTACACCTTC.

V usage is TRBV6-1 and J usage is TRBJ1-2, with no clear D. The germline gives CDR1 MNHNS, CDR2 SASEGT. This CDR3 comprises 13 residues. The ends were cut back, 4 bases at V and 2 bases at J, with 8 bases in the middle. CDR3 in amino acids: CASSGGRNYGYTF. The CDR3 DNA follows: TGTGCCAGCAGTGGAGGCAGAAACTATGGCTACACCTTC.

In its sample, this clone was seen once. V is TRBV28 and J is TRBJ1-1, with D possibly being TRBD1 (6 bases). There are 18 residues in the CDR3. The V gene's germline CDR1 is MDHEN and CDR2 SYDVKM. Deletions cut 2 bases from V and 3 bases from J, with 22 bases between. The CDR3 reads CASSLRRGARRLDTEAFF. The CDR3 bases are TGTGCCAGCAGTTTACGTCGGGGGGCTCGACGACTGGACACTGAAGCTTTCTTT.

This chain joins TRBV11-3 and TRBJ2-1, with 8 bases aligning to TRBD2. This CDR3 comprises 15 residues. Trimming cost V 5 bases and J 4 bases; bases outside gene matches: 7. The V gene's germline CDR1 is SGHNT and CDR2 YENEEA. CDR3: CASSPGGEAYNEQFF. CDR3 nucleotide sequence: TGTGCCAGCAGCCCCGGGGGGGAGGCTTACAATGAGCAGTTCTTC.

By share of the sample, this clone is medium-sized (0.01 to 0.1%). V usage is TRBV4-1 and J usage is TRBJ1-5, with D maybe TRBD1 (5 bases). Germline V gene sequence: CDR1 MGHRA, CDR2 YSYEKL. The CDR3 length is 13 residues. The ends were cut back, 4 bases at V and 7 bases at J, with 11 bases in the middle. This CDR3 reads CASSRIRGQPQHF. The CDR3 DNA follows: TGCGCCAGCAGCCGGATAAGGGGACAGCCCCAGCATTTT.

This clone was detected only a few times. The chain joins TRBV27 to TRBJ1-2, with D maybe TRBD1 (5 bases). V was clipped by 6 bases and J by 0 bases, with 17 bases between them. Germline-derived CDR1 and CDR2 are MNHEY and SMNVEV (reference sequence). The length of the CDR3 is 16 residues. The chain's CDR3 is CASSRTQRGTNYGYTF. CDR3 DNA: TGTGCCAGCAGCCGAACACAAAGGGGCACTAACTATGGCTACACCTTC.

The J gene is TRBJ1-2, the V gene TRBV4-1; D is unclear. The CDR3 covers 17 residues. Trimming left V 4 bases short and J 1 base short, with 19 bases between. From germline, CDR1 is MGHRA and CDR2 YSYEKL. The CDR3 is CASSPLLLVNGNYGYTF. CDR3 nucleotide sequence: TGCGCCAGCAGCCCTCTTTTATTGGTGAACGGTAACTATGGCTACACCTTC.

The V and J genes are TRBV18 and TRBJ2-3; 9 bases fit TRBD1. The CDR3 is made up of 15 amino acids. V was pared by 5 bases and J by 4 bases, with 7 bases of the junction left unmatched. Germline loops: CDR1 KGHSH, CDR2 LQKENI. This chain's CDR3 is CASSLGQGVPDTQYF. The CDR3 DNA reads as TGTGCCAGCTCATTGGGACAGGGAGTGCCAGATACGCAGTATTTT. Variable domain in full (rest from reference TRBV18 and TRBJ2-3): NAGVMQNPRHLVRRRGQEARLRCSPMKGHSHVYWYRQLPEEGLKFMVYLQKENIIDESGMPKERFSAEFPKEGPSILRIQQVVRGDSAAYFCASSLGQGVPDTQYFGPGTRLTVL.

The chain couples TRBV27 to TRBJ2-3, with a possible D match to TRBD2 (6 bases). The CDR3 runs to 14 residues. V was cut by 7 bases and J by 1 base, with 12 bases left in between. Germline V CDR1 and CDR2: MNHEY, SMNVEV (reference sequence). In DNA, the CDR3 is TGTGCCAGCACCCCTTCGGGGGGCACAGATACGCAGTATTTT. Protein: CASTPSGGTDTQYF.

The chain combines TRBV29-1 with TRBJ2-3; D is possibly TRBD1 or TRBD2 (5 bases each). CDR1 and CDR2 (germline): SQVTM, ANQGSEA. The CDR3 extends over 15 amino acids. The germline V and J ends were trimmed by 4 bases and 7 bases, with 21 bases remaining between them. This chain's CDR3 is CSVAMESVGVNTQYF. DNA of the CDR3: TGCAGCGTTGCCATGGAGTCCGTGGGGGTAAATACGCAGTATTTT.

This rearrangement joins TRBV7-9 to TRBJ2-7; D is possibly TRBD2 (5 bases). Germline V gene sequence: CDR1 SEHNR, CDR2 FQNEAQ (reference sequence). V was pared by 1 base and J by 5 bases, with 12 bases between. The CDR3 runs to 14 residues. The DNA for the CDR3 is TGTGCCAGCAGCTTAGGAGGGAGTCGGAACGAGCAGTACGTC. This sequence encodes CASSLGGSRNEQYV.

In this sample, this clone turned up once. This chain connects TRBV20-1 to TRBJ2-1; no clear D gene. With 3 bases removed from V and 5 bases from J, the gap between germline ends came to 2 bases. This CDR3 contains 10 residues. Germline CDR1 is DFQATT and CDR2 is SNEGSKA (reference sequence). Here the CDR3 reads CSARNNEQFF. In nucleotides, the CDR3 is TGCAGTGCTAGGAACAATGAGCAGTTCTTC.

The CDR3 is CASSSRALSTDTQYF. DNA for the CDR3: TGTGCCAGCAGCTCCAGAGCACTGAGCACAGATACGCAGTATTTT. V gene TRBV11-3 combines with J gene TRBJ2-3; the D is unclear. CDR1 is SGHNT and CDR2 is YENEEA in the germline V gene. V gave up 4 bases and J gave up 0 bases, with 11 bases separating them. The CDR3 is made up of 15 amino acids. Based on the CDR3 plus reference TRBV11-3 and TRBJ2-3, the full variable domain is EAGVVQSPRYKIIEKKQPVAFWCNPISGHNTLYWYLQNLGQGPELLIRYENEEAVDDSQLPKDRFSAERLKGVDSTLKIQPAELGDSAVYLCASSSRALSTDTQYFGPGTRLTVL.

The genes are TRBV7-9 and TRBJ2-1, with TRBD2 identical over 8 bases. The CDR3 runs 17 residues. J was trimmed by 7 bases and V by 5 bases; bases with no gene match: 16. In germline, CDR1 is SEHNR, CDR2 FQNEAQ (reference sequence). DNA for the CDR3: TGTGCCAGCAGCCCTTACACGCCCCTCCGGGAGGGAAATGAGCAGTTCTTC. Translating it yields CASSPYTPLREGNEQFF. Based on the CDR3 plus reference TRBV7-9 and TRBJ2-1, the full variable domain is DTGVSQNPRHKITKRGQNVTFRCDPISEHNRLYWYRQTLGQGPEFLTYFQNEAQLEKSRLLSDRFSAERPKGSFSTLEIQRTEQGDSAMYLCASSPYTPLREGNEQFFGPGTRLTVL.

This clone was seen once. The rearrangement uses TRBV27 and TRBJ2-1; 9 positions match TRBD2. The ends lost 6 bases at V and 7 bases at J; junction bases unmatched: 4. From germline, CDR1 is MNHEY and CDR2 SMNVEV (reference sequence). The CDR3 sequence is 13 residues long. The DNA of the CDR3 is TGTGCCAGCAGGCTAGCGGGAATGAATGAGCAGTTCTTC. Translation gives CASRLAGMNEQFF.

The V gene is TRBV28, the J gene TRBJ1-2, with 7 bases fitting TRBD1. Germline-derived CDR1 and CDR2 are MDHEN and SYDVKM. V trimming: 2 bases; J trimming: 8 bases; junction bases outside the gene matches: 17. The CDR3 contains 17 residues. This chain's CDR3 is CASSLDPTSTGEGGYTF. CDR3 nucleotides: TGTGCCAGCAGTTTAGACCCTACCTCAACAGGGGAGGGAGGCTACACCTTC.

The chain has TRBV6-5 and TRBJ2-1; D not certain. Trimming left V 4 bases short and J 5 bases short, with 9 bases between. Germline loops: CDR1 MNHEY, CDR2 SVGAGI. The CDR3 totals 13 residues. CDR3 in amino acids: CASSFLPNNEQFF. In nucleotides, the CDR3 is TGTGCCAGCAGTTTCCTACCCAACAATGAGCAGTTCTTC.

The table lists this clone with a count of one. The gene calls are TRBV29-1 and TRBJ2-7, with D hard to call. The CDR3 is made up of 11 amino acids. The V gene's germline CDR1 is SQVTM and CDR2 ANQGSEA. Trimming removed 3 bases at V and 4 bases at J, with 7 bases between. The CDR3 nucleotides are TGCAGCGTTGAGGGTTCTTACGAGCAGTACTTC. Translating it yields CSVEGSYEQYF.

The chain is built from TRBV9 and TRBJ2-7; D is unresolved. The CDR3 loop spans 13 amino acids. Germline V gene lookup returns CDR1 SGDLS and CDR2 YYNGEE. Deletions cut 2 bases from V and 6 bases from J, with 12 bases between. The CDR3, as DNA: TGTGCCAGCAGCGTTAAGATCAACGTCGAGCAGTACGTC. Translated, it gives CASSVKINVEQYV.

The chain uses TRBV4-3 and TRBJ1-3; D ambiguous. V was shortened by 0 bases and J by 1 base, with 13 bases between the two germline ends. The CDR3 has 17 amino acids. Germline V gene lookup returns CDR1 LGHNA and CDR2 YSLEER. Here the CDR3 DNA reads TGCGCCAGCAGCCAAGATATCATGGGGTATTCTGGAAACACCATATATTTT. This translates into CASSQDIMGYSGNTIYF.